This note documents a single T cell receptor beta chain sequence. Antigen specificity is unknown. Donors, healthy HIV-negative adults, lacked recent acute infections or vaccinations. Germline CDR1 is GTSNPN and CDR2 is SVGIG (reference sequence). The V end was cut by 0 bases, the J end by 7 bases, with 16 bases between. This CDR3 comprises 15 residues. Profiled with immunoSEQ multiplex PCR; TCRdb holds only in-frame clones, not every one. The sample yields approximately 1.4 million clones, 95% to 99% seen once. This record belongs to a study of shared clonotypes between healthy human individuals. Points from the study as a whole: Even with large depth, rarefaction showed that sorted-subset sequencing was incomplete.

The sequence was collected from a man aged 25-45 years in good health. The chain has TRBV30 and TRBJ2-1; D is unresolved. The specimen sequenced was naive CD4+ T cells sorted from blood. Specified subset: CD45RA+ positively selected. This chain's CDR3 is CAWSVEAPHTNEQFF. CDR3 bases: TGTGCCTGGAGTGTAGAGGCTCCACACACGAATGAGCAGTTCTTC.